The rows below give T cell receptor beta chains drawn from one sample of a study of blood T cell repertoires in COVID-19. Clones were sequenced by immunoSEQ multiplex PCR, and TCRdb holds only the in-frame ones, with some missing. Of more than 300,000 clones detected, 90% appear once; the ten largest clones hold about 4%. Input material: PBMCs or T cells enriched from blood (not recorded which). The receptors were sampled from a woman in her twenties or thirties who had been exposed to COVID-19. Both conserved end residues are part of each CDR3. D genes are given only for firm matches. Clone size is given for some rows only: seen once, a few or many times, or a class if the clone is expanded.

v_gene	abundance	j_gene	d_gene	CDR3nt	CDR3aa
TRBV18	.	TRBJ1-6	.	TGTGCCAGTTCGACTGCTTCTAATTCACCCCTCCACTTT	CASSTASNSPLHF
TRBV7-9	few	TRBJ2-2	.	TGTGCCAGCAGCGGGACAAACACCGGGGAGCTGTTTTTT	CASSGTNTGELFF
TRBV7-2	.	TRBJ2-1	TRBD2	TGTGCCAGCAGCCCTCCACTCGCGGGGGTCAATGAGCAGTTCTTC	CASSPPLAGVNEQFF
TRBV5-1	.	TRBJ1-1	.	TGCGCCAGCAGCGACGGGGGGTTGAACACTGAAGCTTTCTTT	CASSDGGLNTEAFF
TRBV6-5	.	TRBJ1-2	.	TGTGCCAGCAGGGGGCTGGGCGAATCTTTAGGTGGCTACACCTTC	CASRGLGESLGGYTF
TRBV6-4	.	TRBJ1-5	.	TGTGCCAGCAGTGAGACAGGCTCCAATCAGCCCCAGCATTTT	CASSETGSNQPQHF
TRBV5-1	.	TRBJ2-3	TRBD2	TGCGCCAGCGGTCTAGCGGGGGGTGGAGATACGCAGTATTTT	CASGLAGGGDTQYF
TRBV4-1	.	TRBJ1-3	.	TGCGCCAGCAGCCAAGATTCCCGCAGTCGTGGAAACACCATATATTTT	CASSQDSRSRGNTIYF
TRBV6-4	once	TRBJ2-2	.	TGTGCCAGCAGTGACTCTTCGGGGGAGCTGTTTTTT	CASSDSSGELFF
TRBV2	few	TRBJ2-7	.	TGTGCCAGCAGTGAAGGAGGCGTTTACGAGCAGTACTTC	CASSEGGVYEQYF
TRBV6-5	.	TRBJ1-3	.	TGTGCCAGCAGTATGTCAGGGCTCTCTGGAAACACCATATATTTT	CASSMSGLSGNTIYF
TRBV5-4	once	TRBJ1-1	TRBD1	TGTGCCAGCAGCCCCACAGGGGACGCTGAAGCTTTCTTT	CASSPTGDAEAFF
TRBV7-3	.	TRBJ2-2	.	TGTGCCAGCAGCCACGGCACCGGGGAGCTGTTTTTT	CASSHGTGELFF
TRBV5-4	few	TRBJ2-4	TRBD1	TGTGCCAGCAGCTTGCCTCCCAGGGACAGGGGGAAGTCAGCCAAAAACATTCAGTACTTC	CASSLPPRDRGKSAKNIQYF
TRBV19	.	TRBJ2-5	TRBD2	TGTGCCAGTAGTTCCGCCGGGACTAGCGGCCCCCGAGAGACCCAGTACTTC	CASSSAGTSGPRETQYF
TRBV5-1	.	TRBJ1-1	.	TGCGCCAGCAGCTTGGTCGGTTCTCCGGGACACTCGAACACTGAAGCTTTCTTT	CASSLVGSPGHSNTEAFF
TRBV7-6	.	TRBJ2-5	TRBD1	TGTGCCAGCAGCTCAAGAGACAGGGAAGGCCAAGAGACCCAGTACTTC	CASSSRDREGQETQYF
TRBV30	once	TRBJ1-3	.	TGTGCCTGCATGCCGGCGGGCTCTGGAAACACCATATATTTT	CACMPAGSGNTIYF
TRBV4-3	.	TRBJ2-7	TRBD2	TGCGCCAGCAGCCAGGCTAGCGGGGGGGCCCTCTACGAGCAGTACTTC	CASSQASGGALYEQYF
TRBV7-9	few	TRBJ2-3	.	TGTGCCAGCAGCTTTGCGTCCTCTAGCACAGATACGCAGTATTTT	CASSFASSSTDTQYF
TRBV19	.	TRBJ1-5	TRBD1	TGTGCCAGCGGACAGGGCGGAGATAGCAATCAGCCCCAGCATTTT	CASGQGGDSNQPQHF
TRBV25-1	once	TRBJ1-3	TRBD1	TGTGCCAGCAGTGGGACAGGGTTGCACACCATATATTTT	CASSGTGLHTIYF
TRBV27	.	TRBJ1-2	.	TGTGCCAGCAGCCCTGACACGCACCATGGCTACACCTTC	CASSPDTHHGYTF
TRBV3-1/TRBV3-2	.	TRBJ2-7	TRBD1	TGTGCCAGCAGCTTAGCTGGGACAGCCTACGAGCAGTACTTC	CASSLAGTAYEQYF
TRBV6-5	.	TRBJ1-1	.	TGTGCCAGCAGGTGGGGGAGGGCTTTCTTT	CASRWGRAFF
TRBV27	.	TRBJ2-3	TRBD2	TGTGCCAGCGGGCTAGCGGGGGGAGATACGCAGTATTTT	CASGLAGGDTQYF
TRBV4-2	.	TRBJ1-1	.	TGTGCCAGCAGCCAAGATAGAGGACAGCCCACTGAAGCTTTCTTT	CASSQDRGQPTEAFF
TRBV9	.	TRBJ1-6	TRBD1	TGTGCCAGCAGCTCCACAGGGGGCGCCGGTTCACCCCTCCACTTT	CASSSTGGAGSPLHF
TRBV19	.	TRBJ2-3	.	TGTGCCAGTAGTAGGGGGCAGAAACGCACAGATACGCAGTATTTT	CASSRGQKRTDTQYF
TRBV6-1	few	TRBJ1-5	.	TGTGCCAGCAGTGAACGGGTAAACCCGCTGGCCCAGCATTTT	CASSERVNPLAQHF